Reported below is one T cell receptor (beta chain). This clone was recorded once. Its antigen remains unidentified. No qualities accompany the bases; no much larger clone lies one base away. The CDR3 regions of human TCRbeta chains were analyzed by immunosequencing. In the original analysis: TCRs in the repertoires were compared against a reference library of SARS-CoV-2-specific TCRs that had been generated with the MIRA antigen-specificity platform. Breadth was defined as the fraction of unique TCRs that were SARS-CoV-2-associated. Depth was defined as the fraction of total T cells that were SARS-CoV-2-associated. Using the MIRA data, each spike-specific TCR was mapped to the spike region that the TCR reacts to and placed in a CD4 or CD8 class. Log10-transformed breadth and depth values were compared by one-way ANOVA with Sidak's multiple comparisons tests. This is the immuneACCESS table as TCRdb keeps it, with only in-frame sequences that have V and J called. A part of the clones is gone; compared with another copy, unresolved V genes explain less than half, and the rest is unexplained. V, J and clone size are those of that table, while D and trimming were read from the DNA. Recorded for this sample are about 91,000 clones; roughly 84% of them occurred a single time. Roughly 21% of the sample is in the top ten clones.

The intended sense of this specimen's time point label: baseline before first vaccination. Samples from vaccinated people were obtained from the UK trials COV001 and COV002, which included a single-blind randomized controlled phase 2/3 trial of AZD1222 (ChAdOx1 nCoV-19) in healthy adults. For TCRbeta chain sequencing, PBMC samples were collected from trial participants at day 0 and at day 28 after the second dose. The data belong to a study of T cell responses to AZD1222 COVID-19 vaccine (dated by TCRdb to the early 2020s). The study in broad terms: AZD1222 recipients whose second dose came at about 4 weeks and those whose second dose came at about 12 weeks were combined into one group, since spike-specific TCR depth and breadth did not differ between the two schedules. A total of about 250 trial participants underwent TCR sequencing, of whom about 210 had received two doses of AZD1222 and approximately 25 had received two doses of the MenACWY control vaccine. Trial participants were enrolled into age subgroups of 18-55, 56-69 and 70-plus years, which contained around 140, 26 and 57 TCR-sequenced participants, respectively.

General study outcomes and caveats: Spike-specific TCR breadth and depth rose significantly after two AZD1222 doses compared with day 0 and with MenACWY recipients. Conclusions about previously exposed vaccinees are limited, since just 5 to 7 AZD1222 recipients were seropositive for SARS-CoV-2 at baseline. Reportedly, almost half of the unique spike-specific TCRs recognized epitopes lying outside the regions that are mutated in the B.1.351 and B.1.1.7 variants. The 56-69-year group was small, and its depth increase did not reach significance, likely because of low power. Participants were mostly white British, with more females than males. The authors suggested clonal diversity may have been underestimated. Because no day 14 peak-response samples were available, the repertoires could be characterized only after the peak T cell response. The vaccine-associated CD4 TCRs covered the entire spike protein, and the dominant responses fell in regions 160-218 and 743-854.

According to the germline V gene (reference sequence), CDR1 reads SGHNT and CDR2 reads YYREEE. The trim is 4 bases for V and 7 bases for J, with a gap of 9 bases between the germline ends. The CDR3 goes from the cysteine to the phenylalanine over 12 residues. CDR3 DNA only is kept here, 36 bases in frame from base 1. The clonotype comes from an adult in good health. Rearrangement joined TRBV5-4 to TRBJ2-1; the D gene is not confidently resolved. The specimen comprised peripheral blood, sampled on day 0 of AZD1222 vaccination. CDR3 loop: CASSQYRNEQFF. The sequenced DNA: TGTGCCAGCAGCCAGTACAGAAATGAGCAGTTCTTC.